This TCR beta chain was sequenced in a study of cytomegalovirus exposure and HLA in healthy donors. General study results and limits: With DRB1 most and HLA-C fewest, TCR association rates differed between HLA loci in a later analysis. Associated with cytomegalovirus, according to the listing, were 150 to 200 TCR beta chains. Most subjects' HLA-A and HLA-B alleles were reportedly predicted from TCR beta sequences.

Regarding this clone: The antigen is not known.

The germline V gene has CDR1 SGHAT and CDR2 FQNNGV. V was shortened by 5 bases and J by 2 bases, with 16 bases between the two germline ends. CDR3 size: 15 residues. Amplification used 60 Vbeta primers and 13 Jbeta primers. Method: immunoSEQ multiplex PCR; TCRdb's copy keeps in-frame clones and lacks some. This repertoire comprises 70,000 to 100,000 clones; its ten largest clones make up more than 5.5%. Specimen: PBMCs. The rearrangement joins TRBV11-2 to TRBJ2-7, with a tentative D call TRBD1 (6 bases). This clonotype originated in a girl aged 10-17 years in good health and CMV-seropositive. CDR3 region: CASSKGGGHPYEQYF. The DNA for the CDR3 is TGTGCCAGCAGCAAAGGGGGTGGCCATCCCTACGAGCAGTACTTC.